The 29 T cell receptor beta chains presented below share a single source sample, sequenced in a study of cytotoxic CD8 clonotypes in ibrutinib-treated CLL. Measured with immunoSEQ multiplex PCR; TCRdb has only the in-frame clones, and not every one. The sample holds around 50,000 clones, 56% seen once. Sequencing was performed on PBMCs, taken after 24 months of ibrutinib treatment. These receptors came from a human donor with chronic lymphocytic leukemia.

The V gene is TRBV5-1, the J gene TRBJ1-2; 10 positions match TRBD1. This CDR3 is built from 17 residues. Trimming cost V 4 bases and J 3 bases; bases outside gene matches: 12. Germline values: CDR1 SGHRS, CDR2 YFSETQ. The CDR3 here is CASSPRDRGLLDYGYTF. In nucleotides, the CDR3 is TGCGCCAGCAGCCCCCGGGACAGGGGCTTACTGGACTATGGCTACACCTTC.

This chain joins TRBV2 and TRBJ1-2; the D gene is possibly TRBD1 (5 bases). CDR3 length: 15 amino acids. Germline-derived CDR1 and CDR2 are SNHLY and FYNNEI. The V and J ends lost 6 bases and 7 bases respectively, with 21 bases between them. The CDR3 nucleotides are TGTGCCAGCAGCGCCCGATCCACAGGAACGGGTGGCTACACCTTC. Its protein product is CASSARSTGTGGYTF.

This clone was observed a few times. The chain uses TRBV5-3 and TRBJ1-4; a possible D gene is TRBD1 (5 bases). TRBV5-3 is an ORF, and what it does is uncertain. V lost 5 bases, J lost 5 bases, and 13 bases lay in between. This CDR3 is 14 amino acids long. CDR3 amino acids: CARREGLVNEKLFF. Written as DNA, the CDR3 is TGTGCCAGAAGAGAGGGACTCGTAAATGAAAAACTGTTTTTT.

For the CDR3, the DNA is TGTGCCAGCAGCTTAAGTGGTAGGGGCGAGCAGTACGTC. This translates into CASSLSGRGEQYV. The chain links TRBV7-8 to TRBJ2-7, with TRBD1 as a possible D gene (5 bases). The CDR3 extends over 13 amino acids. Germline lookup yields CDR1 SGHVS and CDR2 FQNEAQ. V gave up 2 bases and J gave up 6 bases, with 11 bases separating them.

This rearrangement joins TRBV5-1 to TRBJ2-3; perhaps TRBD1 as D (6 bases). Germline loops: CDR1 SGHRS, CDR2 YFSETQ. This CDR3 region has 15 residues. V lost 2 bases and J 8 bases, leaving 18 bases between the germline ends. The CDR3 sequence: CASSLAQGLYSTQYF. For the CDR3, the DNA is TGCGCCAGCAGCTTAGCACAGGGTTTGTACTCTACGCAGTATTTT.

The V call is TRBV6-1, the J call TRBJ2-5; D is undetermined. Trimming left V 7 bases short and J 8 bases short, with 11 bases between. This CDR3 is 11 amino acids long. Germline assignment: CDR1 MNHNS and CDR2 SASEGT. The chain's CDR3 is CASTKGITQYF. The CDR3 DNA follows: TGTGCCAGCACCAAGGGTATCACCCAGTACTTC.

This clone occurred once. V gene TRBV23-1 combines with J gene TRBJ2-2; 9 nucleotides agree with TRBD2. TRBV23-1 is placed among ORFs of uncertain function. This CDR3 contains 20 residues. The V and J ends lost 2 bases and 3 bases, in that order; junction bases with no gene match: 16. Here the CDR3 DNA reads TGCGCCAGCAGTCAAAGAAAGGAGACTAGCGGAGATACCGACACCGGGGAGCTGTTTTTT. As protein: CASSQRKETSGDTDTGELFF.

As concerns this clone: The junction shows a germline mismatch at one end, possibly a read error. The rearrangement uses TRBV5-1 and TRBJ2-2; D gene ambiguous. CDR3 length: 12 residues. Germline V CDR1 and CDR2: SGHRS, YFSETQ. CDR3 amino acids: CASSLRGGELFF. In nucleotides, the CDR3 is TGTGCCAGCAGCTTGAGAGGCGGGGAGCTGTTTTTT.

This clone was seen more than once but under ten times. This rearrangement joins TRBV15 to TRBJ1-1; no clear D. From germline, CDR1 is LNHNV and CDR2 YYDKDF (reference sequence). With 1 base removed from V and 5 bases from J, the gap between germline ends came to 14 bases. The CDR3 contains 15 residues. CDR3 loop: CATSRGGVGGTEAFF. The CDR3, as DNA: TGTGCCACCAGCAGAGGAGGCGTGGGCGGGACTGAAGCTTTCTTT.

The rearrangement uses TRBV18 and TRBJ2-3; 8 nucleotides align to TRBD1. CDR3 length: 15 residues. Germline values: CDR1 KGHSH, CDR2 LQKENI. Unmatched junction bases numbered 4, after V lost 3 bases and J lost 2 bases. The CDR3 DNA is TGTGCCAGCTCACCCCGGCAGGGGGCCACAGATACGCAGTATTTT. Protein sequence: CASSPRQGATDTQYF.

The CDR3 DNA is TGTGCCAGCAGTCCCTGGGGGGTGGGGGATCAGCCCCAGCATTTT. Residues: CASSPWGVGDQPQHF. The chain recombines TRBV28 with TRBJ1-5, with D possibly being TRBD1 (5 bases). V was trimmed by 5 bases and J by 5 bases, leaving 16 bases between them. The CDR3 runs 15 residues. Germline loops: CDR1 MDHEN, CDR2 SYDVKM.

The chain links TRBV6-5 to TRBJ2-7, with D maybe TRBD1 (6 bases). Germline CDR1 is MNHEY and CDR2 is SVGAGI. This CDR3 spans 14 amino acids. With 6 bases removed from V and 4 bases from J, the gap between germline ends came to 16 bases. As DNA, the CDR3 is TGTGCCAGCAGGGTTGACAGGACGGGGTACGAGCAGTACTTC. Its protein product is CASRVDRTGYEQYF.

The DNA of the CDR3 is TGCGCCAGCAGCCCTCGTGACGGCACCGGGGAGCTGTTTTTT. It translates to CASSPRDGTGELFF. This chain links TRBV5-1 with TRBJ2-2; no clear D gene. From germline, CDR1 is SGHRS and CDR2 YFSETQ. The length of the CDR3 is 14 residues. V lost 4 bases to trimming and J lost 4 bases, with 11 bases between them.

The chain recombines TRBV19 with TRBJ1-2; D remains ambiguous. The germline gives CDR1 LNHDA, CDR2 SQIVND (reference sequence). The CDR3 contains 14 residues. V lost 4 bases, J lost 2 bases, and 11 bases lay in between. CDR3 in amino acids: CASSTITGNYGYTF. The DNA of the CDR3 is TGTGCCAGTAGTACGATTACGGGGAACTATGGCTACACCTTC.

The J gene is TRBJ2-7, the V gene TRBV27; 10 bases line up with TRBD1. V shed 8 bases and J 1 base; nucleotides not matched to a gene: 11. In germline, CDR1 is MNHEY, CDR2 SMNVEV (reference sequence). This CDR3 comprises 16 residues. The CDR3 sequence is CASSNFGTGESYEQYV. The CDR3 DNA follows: TGTGCCAGCTCGAATTTTGGGACAGGGGAGTCCTACGAGCAGTACGTC.

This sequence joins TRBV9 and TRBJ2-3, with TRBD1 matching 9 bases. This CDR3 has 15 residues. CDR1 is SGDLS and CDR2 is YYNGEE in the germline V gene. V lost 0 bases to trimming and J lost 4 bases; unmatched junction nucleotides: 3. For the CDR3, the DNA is TGTGCCAGCAGCGTAGGGACAGGGGTGCCAGATACGCAGTATTTT. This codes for CASSVGTGVPDTQYF.

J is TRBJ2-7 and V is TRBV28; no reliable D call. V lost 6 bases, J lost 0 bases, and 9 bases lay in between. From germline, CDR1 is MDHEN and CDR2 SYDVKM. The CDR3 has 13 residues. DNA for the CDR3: TGTGCCAGCAGGGCCCCCTACTCCTACGAGCAGTACTTC. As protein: CASRAPYSYEQYF.

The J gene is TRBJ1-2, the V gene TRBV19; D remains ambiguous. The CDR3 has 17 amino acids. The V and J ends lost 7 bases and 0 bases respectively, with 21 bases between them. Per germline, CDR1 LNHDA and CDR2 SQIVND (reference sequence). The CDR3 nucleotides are TGTGCCAGTATTCAGTTCACGGGAAGGGAGGCTAACTATGGCTACACCTTC. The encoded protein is CASIQFTGREANYGYTF.

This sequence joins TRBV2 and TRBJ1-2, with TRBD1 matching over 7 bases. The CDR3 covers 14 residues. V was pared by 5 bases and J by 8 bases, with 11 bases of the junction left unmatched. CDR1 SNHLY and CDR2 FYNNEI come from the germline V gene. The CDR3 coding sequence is TGTGCCAGCAGTACCGACAGGGCAATCGCCGGCTACACCTTC. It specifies CASSTDRAIAGYTF.

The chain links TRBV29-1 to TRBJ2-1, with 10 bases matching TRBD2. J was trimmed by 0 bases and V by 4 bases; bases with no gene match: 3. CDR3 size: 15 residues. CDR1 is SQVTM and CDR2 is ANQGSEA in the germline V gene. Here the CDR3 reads CSVGLAGHSYNEQFF. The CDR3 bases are TGCAGCGTTGGACTAGCGGGCCACTCCTACAATGAGCAGTTCTTC.

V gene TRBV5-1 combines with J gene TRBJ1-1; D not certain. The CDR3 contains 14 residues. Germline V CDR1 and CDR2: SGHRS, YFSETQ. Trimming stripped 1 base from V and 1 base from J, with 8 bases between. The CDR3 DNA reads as TGCGCCAGCAGCTTGAAGGGTCCGAACACTGAAGCTTTCTTT. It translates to CASSLKGPNTEAFF.

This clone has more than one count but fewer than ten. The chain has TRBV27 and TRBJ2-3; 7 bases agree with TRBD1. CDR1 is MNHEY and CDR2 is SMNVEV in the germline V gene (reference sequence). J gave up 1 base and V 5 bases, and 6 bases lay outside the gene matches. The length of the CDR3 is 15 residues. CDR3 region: CASSPTGRRTDTQYF. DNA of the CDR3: TGTGCCAGCAGTCCGACAGGGAGACGCACAGATACGCAGTATTTT.

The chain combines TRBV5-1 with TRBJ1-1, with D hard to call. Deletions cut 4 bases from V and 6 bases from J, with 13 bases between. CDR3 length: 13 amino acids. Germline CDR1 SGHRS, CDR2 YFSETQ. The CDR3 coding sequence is TGCGCCAGCAGCGCCCGACACTTTCCTGAAGCTTTCTTT. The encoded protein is CASSARHFPEAFF.

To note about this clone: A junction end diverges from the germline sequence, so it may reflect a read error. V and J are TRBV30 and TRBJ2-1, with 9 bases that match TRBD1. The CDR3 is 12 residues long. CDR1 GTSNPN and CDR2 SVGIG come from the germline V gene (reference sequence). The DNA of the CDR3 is TGTGCCTGGAGTGCAGGACAGGGGAGTAATATCTTC. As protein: CAWSAGQGSNIF.

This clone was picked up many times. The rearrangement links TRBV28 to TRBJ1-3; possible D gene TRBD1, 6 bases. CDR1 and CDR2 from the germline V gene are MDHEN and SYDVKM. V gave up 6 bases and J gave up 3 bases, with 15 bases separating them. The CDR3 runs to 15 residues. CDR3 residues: CASRGGTSYGNTIYF. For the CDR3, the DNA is TGTGCCAGCAGAGGGGGGACTTCGTATGGAAACACCATATATTTT.

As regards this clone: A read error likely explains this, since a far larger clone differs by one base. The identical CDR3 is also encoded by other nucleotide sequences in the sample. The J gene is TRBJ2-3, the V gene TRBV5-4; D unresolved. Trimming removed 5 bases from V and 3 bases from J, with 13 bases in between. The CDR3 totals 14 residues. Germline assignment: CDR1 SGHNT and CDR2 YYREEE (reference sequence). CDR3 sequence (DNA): TGTGCCAGCAGTTGGTCGAGTGGTACAGATACGCAGTATTTT. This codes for CASSWSSGTDTQYF.

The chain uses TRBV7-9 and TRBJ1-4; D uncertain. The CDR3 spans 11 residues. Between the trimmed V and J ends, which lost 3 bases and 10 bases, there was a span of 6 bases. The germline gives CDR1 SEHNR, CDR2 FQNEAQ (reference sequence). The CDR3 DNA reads TGTGCCAGCAGCTTCTCTGGAAAACTGTTTTTT. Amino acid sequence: CASSFSGKLFF.

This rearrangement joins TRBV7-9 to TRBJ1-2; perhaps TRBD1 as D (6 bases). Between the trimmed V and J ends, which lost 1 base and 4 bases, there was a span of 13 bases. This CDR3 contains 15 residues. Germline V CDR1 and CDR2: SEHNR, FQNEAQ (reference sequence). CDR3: CASSLDGGPFYGYTF. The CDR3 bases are TGTGCCAGCAGCTTAGACGGGGGCCCGTTCTATGGCTACACCTTC.

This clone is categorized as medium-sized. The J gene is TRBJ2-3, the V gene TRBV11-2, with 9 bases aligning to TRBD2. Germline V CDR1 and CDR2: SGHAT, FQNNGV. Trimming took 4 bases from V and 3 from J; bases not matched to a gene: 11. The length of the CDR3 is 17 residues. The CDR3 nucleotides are TGTGCCAGCAGCTCTCCCCGAGCGGGGGGCGGGACAGATACGCAGTATTTT. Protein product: CASSSPRAGGGTDTQYF.